This T cell receptor beta chain was found in a study of T cells in Graves' hyperthyroidism and ophthalmopathy. Researchers defined stable Graves' hyperthyroidism as no ophthalmopathy progression within 18 months. The PBMCs were taken from around 9.1 ml of fresh peripheral blood. This clonotype was found a few times. The CDR3 sequence is 13 residues long. The V end lost 5 bases, the J end lost 9 bases, and 19 bases lay between the germline ends. Germline values: CDR1 DFQATT, CDR2 SNEGSKA (reference sequence). TCR beta CDR3 regions were amplified from RNA transcripts. The HTBI set primed first-round TCR CDR3 RT-PCR. TCRdb ran MiXCR on the multiplex PCR reads and lists one entry per CDR3 protein. The repertoire consists of around 290,000 distinct CDR3 sequences, with approximately 14% occurring once and the leading ten covering 6.5% to 10%.

The receptor's source is a middle-aged woman with Graves' hyperthyroidism. Material: blood. This chain links TRBV20-1 with TRBJ2-5; TRBD2 might be the D (6 bases). CDR3 in amino acids: CSALKGEGEAQYF. In DNA form, the CDR3 reads TGCAGTGCTTTAAAGGGAGAAGGGGAGGCCCAGTACTTC.